This paragraph reports one T cell receptor beta chain. This sample was included in a study of blood T cell repertoires in COVID-19. At the level of the study: PBMCs, B-cell-depleted T cells, or T cells provided the cDNA or gDNA that made up the material.

Participants had their cohort set by participant-reported clinical history. CDR1 and CDR2 (germline): SGDLS, YYNGEE. V was clipped by 4 bases and J by 3 bases, with 14 bases between them. This CDR3 has 14 residues. Sequenced by immunoSEQ multiplex PCR; TCRdb stores in-frame clones only, minus some. This table has approximately 330,000 clones, approximately 86% appearing once. The chain recombines TRBV9 with TRBJ2-7; D unresolved. Sequencing used PBMCs or T cells enriched from blood (not recorded which). The sequence came from a woman aged 40 to 55 with acute COVID-19. The chain's CDR3 is CASSPHLDVYEQYF. Written as DNA, the CDR3 is TGTGCCAGCAGCCCGCACTTAGATGTCTACGAGCAGTACTTC.